These 27 T cell receptor beta chains were sequenced from one sample in a study of T cell responses to AZD1222 COVID-19 vaccine. Profiling relied on immunoSEQ multiplex PCR, and the TCRdb table lists in-frame clones only, not all of them. The sample consists of about 100,000 clones, around nine tenths of them appearing once. Material: peripheral blood, obtained on day 0 of AZD1222 vaccination. The receptors were gathered from an adult in good health.

The V gene is TRBV19, the J gene TRBJ2-2; D unresolved. The V gene lost 3 bases and the J gene lost 5 bases, with 7 bases spanning the gap. Germline CDR1 LNHDA, CDR2 SQIVND (reference sequence). The CDR3 totals 13 residues. The CDR3: CASSIVWTGELFF. CDR3 nucleotides: TGTGCCAGTAGTATCGTGTGGACCGGGGAGCTGTTTTTT.

This chain uses TRBV11-2 with TRBJ1-4; no reliable D call. The CDR3 extends over 15 amino acids. Trimming pared 4 bases from V and 4 bases from J, leaving 13 bases between. Germline V gene data show CDR1 as SGHAT and CDR2 as FQNNGV. CDR3 nucleotide sequence: TGTGCCAGCAGCTCCGATGGACGGAGTAATGAAAAACTGTTTTTT. It is translated as CASSSDGRSNEKLFF.

V and J are TRBV19 and TRBJ2-1; D perhaps matches TRBD2 (6 bases). The CDR3 is 13 amino acids. In germline, CDR1 is LNHDA, CDR2 SQIVND (reference sequence). Between the trimmed V and J ends, which lost 7 bases and 10 bases, there was a span of 17 bases. CDR3 residues: CASIGSGWGEQFF. The CDR3 DNA reads TGTGCCAGTATAGGTAGCGGATGGGGAGAGCAGTTCTTC.

This sequence joins TRBV19 and TRBJ2-1; 10 nucleotides agree with TRBD2. V trimming: 5 bases; J trimming: 7 bases; junction bases outside the gene matches: 11. The CDR3 runs 16 residues. Looked up from germline, CDR1 is LNHDA and CDR2 is SQIVND (reference sequence). The CDR3 region is CASSLSLAGDINEQFF. In nucleotides, the CDR3 is TGTGCCAGTAGTCTCTCTCTAGCGGGAGATATAAATGAGCAGTTCTTC.

This rearrangement joins TRBV19 to TRBJ2-2, with D unclear. The V end lost 1 base, the J end lost 4 bases, and 4 bases lay between the germline ends. The CDR3 totals 13 residues. Germline V lookup: CDR1 LNHDA, CDR2 SQIVND (reference sequence). The CDR3 nucleotides are TGTGCCAGTAGTATAGCTGGCACCGGGGAGCTGTTTTTT. Encoded protein: CASSIAGTGELFF. Supplemented by reference TRBV19 and TRBJ2-2, the full variable domain reads DGGITQSPKYLFRKEGQNVTLSCEQNLNHDAMYWYRQDPGQGLRLIYYSQIVNDFQKGDIAEGYSVSREKKESFPLTVTSAQKNPTAFYLCASSIAGTGELFFGEGSRLTVL.

This clone was picked up a small number of times. The V call is TRBV5-6, the J call TRBJ2-7, with 8 bases aligning to TRBD1. The trim removed 3 bases at V and 2 bases at J, leaving 10 bases unmatched. The CDR3 length is 16 residues. CDR1 and CDR2 (germline): SGHDT, YYEEEE. CDR3 residues: CASSSTDSTGAYEQYF. CDR3 sequence (DNA): TGTGCCAGCAGCTCTACCGATTCGACAGGGGCCTACGAGCAGTACTTC.

The chain joins TRBV27 to TRBJ1-2; 8 bases are shared with TRBD1. The CDR3 length is 16 residues. CDR1 is MNHEY and CDR2 is SMNVEV in the germline V gene (reference sequence). Trimming took 3 bases from V and 6 from J; bases not matched to a gene: 12. CDR3 nucleotide sequence: TGTGCCAGCAGTTTGGATCCGGGACAGGACTATGATGGCTACACCTTC. Its translation: CASSLDPGQDYDGYTF.

The chain links TRBV7-9 to TRBJ2-1, with D unclear. The CDR3 has 12 residues. Germline CDR1 and CDR2: SEHNR and FQNEAQ (reference sequence). V dropped 1 base and J dropped 9 bases, with 7 bases sitting between them. CDR3 DNA: TGTGCCAGCAGCTTAGACTACGGTGAGCAGTTCTTC. Protein product: CASSLDYGEQFF.

The genes are TRBV4-1 and TRBJ1-5; D not resolved. The CDR3 loop spans 13 amino acids. Germline V gives CDR1 MGHRA, CDR2 YSYEKL. Trimming left V 0 bases short and J 5 bases short, with 5 bases between. CDR3 region: CASSQERDQPQHF. Here the CDR3 DNA reads TGCGCCAGCAGCCAAGAAAGAGATCAGCCCCAGCATTTT.

V is TRBV18 and J is TRBJ1-6; D unclear. There are 18 residues in the CDR3. Per germline, CDR1 KGHSH and CDR2 LQKENI. V was clipped by 6 bases and J by 10 bases, with 28 bases between them. CDR3 in amino acids: CASSSSRVQGLTGSPLHF. CDR3 DNA: TGTGCCAGCTCTTCCTCTCGAGTTCAAGGCCTTACGGGATCACCCCTCCACTTT. Full variable domain (remainder filled in from reference TRBV18 and TRBJ1-6): NAGVMQNPRHLVRRRGQEARLRCSPMKGHSHVYWYRQLPEEGLKFMVYLQKENIIDESGMPKERFSAEFPKEGPSILRIQQVVRGDSAAYFCASSSSRVQGLTGSPLHFGNGTRLTVT.

The chain is built from TRBV25-1 and TRBJ2-3; the D is unclear. The CDR3 consists of 15 residues. Trimming took off 5 bases at V and 2 bases at J, with 14 bases between the two ends. Per the germline V gene, CDR1 is MGHDK and CDR2 is SYGVNS. The CDR3 reads CASSYTRSLTDTQYF. DNA of the CDR3: TGTGCCAGCAGTTATACAAGATCCCTCACAGATACGCAGTATTTT. The complete variable domain, with remaining parts taken from reference TRBV25-1 and TRBJ2-3, reads EADIYQTPRYLVIGTGKKITLECSQTMGHDKMYWYQQDPGMELHLIHYSYGVNSTEKGDLSSESTVSRIRTEHFPLTLESARPSHTSQYLCASSYTRSLTDTQYFGPGTRLTVL.

V and J are TRBV5-1 and TRBJ1-4; tentatively, D is TRBD1 (5 bases). Trimming left V 5 bases short and J 8 bases short, with 22 bases between. The germline CDR1 and CDR2 sequences are SGHRS and YFSETQ. The CDR3 loop spans 16 amino acids. CDR3 nucleotide sequence: TGCGCCAGCAGGTTTATTGGGGCAGGTCAACCCGAAAAACTGTTTTTT. Translated: CASRFIGAGQPEKLFF.

The chain combines TRBV5-1 with TRBJ2-1; 9 positions agree with TRBD2. There are 17 residues in the CDR3. J gave up 9 bases and V 0 bases, and 13 bases lay outside the gene matches. Germline loops: CDR1 SGHRS, CDR2 YFSETQ. The CDR3 sequence: CASSLGPQAGGSGEQFF. For the CDR3, the DNA is TGCGCCAGCAGCTTGGGCCCCCAAGCGGGAGGTAGTGGTGAGCAGTTCTTC. Looking up the rest from reference TRBV5-1 and TRBJ2-1 gives the full variable domain: KAGVTQTPRYLIKTRGQQVTLSCSPISGHRSVSWYQQTPGQGLQFLFEYFSETQRNKGNFPGRFSGRQFSNSRSEMNVSTLELGDSALYLCASSLGPQAGGSGEQFFGPGTRLTVL.

The CDR3 region is CATNSNQPQHF. The CDR3 DNA reads as TGTGCCACCAATAGCAATCAGCCCCAGCATTTT. The V gene is TRBV28, the J gene TRBJ1-5; D ambiguous. The CDR3 is 11 amino acids. Trimming stripped 10 bases from V and 0 bases from J, with 4 bases between. The germline CDR1 and CDR2 sequences are MDHEN and SYDVKM.

The chain joins TRBV4-2 to TRBJ1-4; 8 bases map to TRBD1. Germline V gene sequence: CDR1 LGHNA, CDR2 YNFKEQ. Trimming cost V 4 bases and J 2 bases; bases outside gene matches: 3. CDR3 length: 15 amino acids. The CDR3 here is CASSPRQGTNEKLFF. CDR3 DNA: TGTGCCAGCAGCCCAAGACAGGGGACTAATGAAAAACTGTTTTTT.

The rearrangement joins TRBV12-3 or TRBV12-4 to TRBJ1-2, with 7 positions matching TRBD1. There are 13 residues in the CDR3. Trimming removed 7 bases from V and 4 bases from J; junction bases left unmatched: 6. The CDR3 DNA reads as TGTGCCAGCACCGACGACAGGGTCTATGGCTACACCTTC. It codes for CASTDDRVYGYTF.

This rearrangement joins TRBV14 to TRBJ2-3; 8 bases agree with TRBD2. In germline, CDR1 is SGHDN, CDR2 FVKESK. V shed 2 bases, J shed 3 bases, and the junction held 7 bases outside the gene matches. The CDR3 contains 16 residues. DNA of the CDR3: TGTGCCAGCAGCCAATGGAGCGGGAGTGGTACAGATACGCAGTATTTT. Encoded protein: CASSQWSGSGTDTQYF.

The CDR3 DNA is TGTGCCAGCAGTTACTCGCGGGCCCCGTCCACCGGGGAGCTGTTTTTT. Amino acid sequence: CASSYSRAPSTGELFF. The chain couples TRBV6-2 or TRBV6-3 to TRBJ2-2; the D gene is possibly TRBD2 (5 bases). Trimming shortened V by 0 bases and J by 4 bases, and 12 bases separated the two germline ends. Germline V gives CDR1 MNHEY, CDR2 SVGEGT. The CDR3 sequence is 16 residues long.

The chain carries TRBV3-1 (or the pseudogene TRBV3-2) and TRBJ2-1; weak D call: TRBD2 (5 bases). The V end lost 0 bases, the J end lost 1 base, and 10 bases lay between the germline ends. CDR3 length: 16 amino acids. CDR1 is LGHDT and CDR2 is YNNKEL in the germline V gene (reference sequence). This CDR3 is CASSQDWRFSYNEQFF. CDR3 DNA: TGTGCCAGCAGCCAAGATTGGAGGTTTTCCTACAATGAGCAGTTCTTC.

The J gene is TRBJ1-6, the V gene TRBV10-3, with 7 bases fitting TRBD1. The CDR3 totals 14 residues. The germline V gene has CDR1 ENHRY and CDR2 SYGVKD. V shed 6 bases, J shed 5 bases, and the junction held 4 bases outside the gene matches. CDR3 region: CAIRAGTDNSPLHF. CDR3 in DNA: TGTGCCATCAGGGCCGGGACAGATAATTCACCCCTCCACTTT.

This chain uses TRBV5-8 with TRBJ1-5; D remains ambiguous. This CDR3 has 15 residues. V lost 6 bases, J lost 0 bases, and 13 bases lay in between. CDR1 and CDR2 from the germline V gene are SGHTS and YDEGEE. This CDR3 reads CASNLQVVSNQPQHF. The DNA of the CDR3 is TGTGCCAGCAATTTGCAGGTGGTTAGCAATCAGCCCCAGCATTTT.

The CDR3 bases are TGCGCCAGCAGCTTGGCTCAGGGGGCGGGCGAGCAGTACTTC. It is translated as CASSLAQGAGEQYF. The chain is built from TRBV5-1 and TRBJ2-7; TRBD1 matches 8 bases. Germline assignment: CDR1 SGHRS and CDR2 YFSETQ. J was trimmed by 6 bases and V by 0 bases; bases with no gene match: 5. The CDR3 totals 14 residues.

Only one count was recorded for this clone. The chain uses TRBV11-3 and TRBJ1-5, with a tentative D call TRBD1 (5 bases). Between the trimmed V and J ends, which lost 4 bases and 3 bases, there was a span of 19 bases. This CDR3 is built from 17 residues. The germline CDR1 and CDR2 sequences are SGHNT and YENEEA. CDR3 sequence reads: CASSSFPPQAINQPQHF. CDR3 nucleotides: TGTGCCAGCAGCTCCTTCCCGCCACAGGCCATCAATCAGCCCCAGCATTTT.

The chain uses TRBV6-5 and TRBJ1-1; D unresolved. Germline CDR1 and CDR2: MNHEY and SVGAGI. V lost 6 bases and J 5 bases, leaving 19 bases between the germline ends. This CDR3 has 15 amino acids. CDR3 in DNA: TGTGCCAGCAGCCTAAGCGAGATATGGGAGACTGAAGCTTTCTTT. Translated: CASSLSEIWETEAFF.

This rearrangement joins TRBV2 to TRBJ1-5; the match to TRBD1 covers 7 bases. Germline CDR1 SNHLY, CDR2 FYNNEI. The CDR3 is 15 residues long. V dropped 6 bases and J dropped 7; count of bases not matched to a gene: 12. As DNA, the CDR3 is TGTGCCAGCAGCGCCCAGGGGGGGAGTGGGCAGCCCCAGCATTTT. Residues: CASSAQGGSGQPQHF.

This sequence joins TRBV7-3 and TRBJ2-3; TRBD2 aligns across 9 bases. Germline V CDR1 and CDR2: SGHTA, FQGTGA. Unmatched junction bases numbered 5, after V lost 1 base and J lost 6 bases. The CDR3 is 15 residues long. The CDR3 region is CASSLIAGVEDTQYF. The CDR3 DNA follows: TGTGCCAGCAGCTTAATAGCGGGAGTAGAGGATACGCAGTATTTT.

CDR3: CASSSPSEGDTQYF. The DNA of the CDR3 is TGTGCCAGCAGCTCTCCCAGCGAAGGAGATACGCAGTATTTT. The genes are TRBV28 and TRBJ2-3; D uncertain. Looked up from germline, CDR1 is MDHEN and CDR2 is SYDVKM. CDR3 length: 14 residues. Trimming removed 6 bases at V and 5 bases at J, with 15 bases between.